The sequence of this T cell receptor (beta chain) was determined in a study of blood T cell repertoires in COVID-19 (dated by TCRdb to 2018 to 2020). With respect to the entire study: Samples covering the acute and convalescent phases of COVID-19 were provided by collaborators in the United States, Italy and Spain. The repertoires were released in a freely available public database meant as a resource for research on the immune response to SARS-CoV-2. A de-identified subject ID, COVID-19 status, age in years and sex were almost always included in the sample metadata. Samples were obtained from the ongoing ImmuneRACE study (first 160 participants) and from over a thousand subjects provided by 6 global collaborators. Where available, HLA class I and class II types were obtained from metadata supplied by the sample provider rather than from assay-based typing. The material from the prospective study consisted of cDNA or gDNA derived from T cells, B-cell-depleted T cells, or PBMCs. The dataset comprised deeply sampled blood TCRbeta repertoires from subjects exposed to, actively infected with, or recovered from COVID-19. Study-wide findings and limitations: The quantity of clinical and demographic metadata differed by source and by participant and was supplied without curation.

Collaborating institutions collected whole blood in K2EDTA tubes following their own protocols. Collaborator samples were shipped for TCRbeta analysis as frozen whole blood, isolated PBMCs, or DNA extracted from either sample type. Worth noting for this clone: Its antigen remains undetermined. The record has no base qualities; no much larger clone is one base away.

The CDR3, from cysteine to phenylalanine, totals 15 residues. The only DNA kept is the CDR3, 45 bases in frame from the first base. Unmatched junction bases come to 13, with V trimmed by 8 bases and J by 7 bases. CDR1 and CDR2 are drawn from the germline V gene: MRHNA, SNTAGT. The immunoSEQ Assay, a bias-controlled multiplex PCR, was used to amplify TCRbeta CDR3 regions from genomic DNA. On the study's bioinformatics: The number of nucleated cells in each sample was estimated from the amplification of reference gene primers within the assay. To quantify the absolute abundance of each unique TCRbeta CDR3 rearrangement, sequence reads were collapsed and filtered. For each sample, productive Simpson clonality was calculated as the square root of Simpson's diversity index over productive rearrangements. TCRdb stores this immuneACCESS table with in-frame sequences only. Part of the clones is absent; in the studies checked, under half of the shortfall reflects unresolved V genes, and no reason is known for the rest. That table gives V, J and clone size, and the DNA gave D and trimming. Counted in this sample were about 120,000 clones; 75% to 90% of them appeared once. Approximately 2.5% of the sample belongs to the ten largest clones.

The sample consisted of peripheral blood. The source of this sequence is a man younger than 40 with acute or convalescent COVID-19. Recombination linked TRBV6-4 to TRBJ2-1, with 8 central nucleotides matching TRBD2. The CDR3 reads CASQRSGDPTNEQFF. The DNA reads as follows: TGTGCCAGCCAGCGTAGCGGGGACCCCACAAATGAGCAGTTCTTC.